The rows below give T cell receptor beta chains drawn from one sample of a study of blood T cell repertoires in COVID-19. Using immunoSEQ multiplex PCR, the repertoire was profiled, and TCRdb retains in-frame clones only, with some absent. The data show 250,000 to 350,000 clones, with about 88% seen just once and roughly 2% held by the top ten. The source material was PBMCs or T cells enriched from blood (not recorded which). These receptors were collected from a woman in her sixties in a cohort exposed to, infected with or recovered from COVID-19 (not recorded which). The CDR3 runs from the conserved cysteine through the conserved F or W. A D gene is named only where the DNA matches it firmly. Clone sizes are given selectively: once, few, many, or a class where the clone is expanded.

D	V	size	length	J	CDR3	DNA
NA	TRBV3-1/TRBV3-2	NA	14	TRBJ2-4	CASSPSGAENIQYF	TGTGCCAGCAGCCCGTCAGGGGCAGAGAACATTCAGTACTTC
TRBD1	TRBV24-1	NA	14	TRBJ2-7	CATSDPGTGYEQYF	TGTGCCACCAGTGACCCCGGGACAGGGTACGAGCAGTACTTC
TRBD2	TRBV5-1	few	18	TRBJ2-5	CASSMTGTSGRYQETQYF	TGCGCCAGCAGCATGACCGGGACTAGCGGGAGGTACCAAGAGACCCAGTACTTC
TRBD1	TRBV5-1	few	15	TRBJ2-7	CASSSPGQGDYEQYF	TGCGCCAGCAGCTCACCGGGACAGGGTGACTACGAGCAGTACTTC
NA	TRBV28	NA	17	TRBJ2-2	CASSPPRAGGHTGELFF	TGTGCCAGCAGTCCCCCCCGAGCGGGCGGGCACACCGGGGAGCTGTTTTTT
TRBD1	TRBV18	NA	14	TRBJ1-4	CASSPDRGFEKLFF	TGTGCCAGCTCACCTGACAGGGGTTTTGAAAAACTGTTTTTT
TRBD2	TRBV6-4	NA	15	TRBJ2-7	CASSDEGGPSGEQYF	TGTGCCAGCAGTGACGAGGGAGGGCCGTCCGGCGAGCAGTACTTC
TRBD1	TRBV5-5	once	14	TRBJ1-1	CASHKRQGGTEAFF	TGTGCCAGCCACAAAAGACAGGGGGGGACTGAAGCTTTCTTT
TRBD2	TRBV27	NA	16	TRBJ2-1	CASSWRAGLGYNEQFF	TGTGCCAGCAGCTGGAGGGCGGGACTAGGTTACAATGAGCAGTTCTTC
TRBD2	TRBV9	NA	16	TRBJ2-7	CASSVEGLAGEYEQYF	TGTGCCAGCAGCGTAGAAGGGCTAGCGGGAGAGTACGAGCAGTACTTC
NA	TRBV7-8	NA	16	TRBJ2-1	CASSPDGAVPYNEQFF	TGTGCCAGCAGCCCCGATGGTGCGGTACCCTACAATGAGCAGTTCTTC
NA	TRBV28	NA	16	TRBJ2-2	CASSLRPLATTGELFF	TGTGCCAGCAGTTTGAGGCCGCTAGCGACGACCGGGGAGCTGTTTTTT
TRBD2	TRBV5-1	NA	13	TRBJ2-7	CASTLGGDYEQYF	TGCGCCAGCACCCTTGGGGGGGACTACGAGCAGTACTTC
TRBD2	TRBV11-2	NA	16	TRBJ2-1	CASSLGGSGILLGQFF	TGTGCCAGCAGCTTAGGGGGTAGCGGGATATTACTGGGGCAGTTCTTC
NA	TRBV1	once	19	TRBJ1-2	CTSSQVTLTGWLVNYGYTF	TGCACCAGCAGCCAAGTTACCCTGACAGGGTGGTTGGTCAACTATGGCTACACCTTC
NA	TRBV5-1	NA	11	TRBJ2-7	CASSFGGEQYF	TGCGCCAGCAGCTTCGGAGGAGAGCAGTACTTC
TRBD1	TRBV28	NA	13	TRBJ1-1	CASSRPGGTEAFF	TGTGCCAGCAGTCGTCCAGGGGGCACTGAAGCTTTCTTT
TRBD2	TRBV13	once	14	TRBJ2-7	CASRIGGRAYEQYF	TGTGCCAGCAGAATTGGCGGGAGGGCCTACGAGCAGTACTTC
TRBD2	TRBV4-1	NA	15	TRBJ2-1	CASSQPGLAGNEQFF	TGCGCCAGCAGCCAGCCGGGACTAGCCGGCAATGAGCAGTTCTTC
NA	TRBV6-5	NA	14	TRBJ2-7	CASSNWDSPWEQYF	TGTGCCAGCAGTAATTGGGACTCCCCCTGGGAGCAGTACTTC
NA	TRBV7-8	NA	14	TRBJ1-5	CASSVRGSNQPQHF	TGTGCCAGCAGCGTACGGGGGAGCAATCAGCCCCAGCATTTT
NA	TRBV7-2	NA	16	TRBJ2-1	CASSLAGTGLYNEQFF	TGTGCCAGCAGCTTAGCCGGGACCGGACTATACAATGAGCAGTTCTTC
NA	TRBV5-5	NA	15	TRBJ1-5	CASSLTGGSNQPQHF	TGTGCCAGCAGCTTGACCGGGGGGAGCAATCAGCCCCAGCATTTT
NA	TRBV9	many	16	TRBJ2-1	CASSPYSGVFLLEQFF	TGTGCCAGCAGCCCCTACTCAGGGGTCTTCTTATTAGAGCAGTTCTTC
NA	TRBV28	NA	13	TRBJ1-2	CASSLRQTYGYTF	TGTGCCAGCAGTTTAAGACAGACCTATGGCTACACCTTC
TRBD1	TRBV5-1	NA	15	TRBJ2-1	CASSTRTGVINEQFF	TGCGCCAGCAGTACTCGGACAGGAGTAATCAATGAGCAGTTCTTC
NA	TRBV19	NA	14	TRBJ2-5	CASSPKEGLETQYF	TGTGCCAGTAGCCCGAAGGAGGGCCTGGAGACCCAGTACTTC
NA	TRBV5-8	few	14	TRBJ2-1	CASSTSGYYNEQFF	TGTGCCAGCAGCACAAGCGGGTACTACAATGAGCAGTTCTTC
TRBD1	TRBV3-1/TRBV3-2	few	15	TRBJ2-1	CASSPSDRGYNEQFF	TGTGCCAGCAGCCCCTCGGACAGGGGGTACAATGAGCAGTTCTTC
TRBD2	TRBV10-2	NA	14	TRBJ2-2	CASRSGTNTGELFF	TGCGCCAGCAGAAGCGGGACGAACACCGGGGAGCTGTTTTTT
NA	TRBV30	NA	11	TRBJ1-2	CASRTDYGYTF	TGTGCCTCACGGACAGACTATGGCTACACCTTC
NA	TRBV2	NA	16	TRBJ1-2	CASSEASPDRNYGYTF	TGTGCCAGCAGTGAAGCATCGCCAGACAGGAACTATGGCTACACCTTC
TRBD1	TRBV7-9	NA	14	TRBJ2-7	CASRADRTAYEQYF	TGTGCCAGCAGGGCGGACAGGACGGCCTACGAGCAGTACTTC
NA	TRBV30	NA	12	TRBJ2-2	CAWNSGTGELFF	TGTGCCTGGAATAGCGGCACCGGGGAGCTGTTTTTT
TRBD2	TRBV19	NA	18	TRBJ2-7	CASSIDASGRARSDEQYF	TGTGCCAGTAGTATAGACGCTAGCGGGAGGGCCAGATCCGACGAGCAGTACTTC
NA	TRBV28	NA	13	TRBJ2-3	CASRSTSTDTQYF	TGTGCCAGCAGGTCCACTAGCACAGATACGCAGTATTTT
TRBD1	TRBV6-4	once	15	TRBJ2-7	CATRQEGQGPYEQYF	TGTGCCACCCGGCAAGAGGGACAGGGACCCTACGAGCAGTACTTC
NA	TRBV11-2	once	14	TRBJ1-5	CASSPAGSNQPQHF	TGTGCCAGCAGCCCCGCCGGTAGCAATCAGCCCCAGCATTTT
NA	TRBV7-8	few	13	TRBJ2-7	CASSLPGTREQYF	TGTGCCAGCAGCTTACCAGGGACAAGAGAGCAGTACTTC
NA	TRBV6-5	NA	13	TRBJ1-1	CASRWQVNTEAFF	TGTGCCAGCCGTTGGCAGGTGAACACTGAAGCTTTCTTT
NA	TRBV28	NA	11	TRBJ1-1	CASRRNTEAFF	TGTGCCAGCAGGCGAAACACTGAAGCTTTCTTT
NA	TRBV7-2	NA	13	TRBJ2-3	CASSLKTGDTQYF	TGTGCCAGCAGCTTGAAAACTGGAGATACGCAGTATTTT
NA	TRBV14	NA	13	TRBJ2-3	CASSQDRTDTQYF	TGTGCCAGCAGCCAAGATAGAACAGATACGCAGTATTTT
TRBD2	TRBV6-5	NA	13	TRBJ2-3	CATGLDAADTQYF	TGTGCCACCGGACTAGACGCGGCGGATACGCAGTATTTT